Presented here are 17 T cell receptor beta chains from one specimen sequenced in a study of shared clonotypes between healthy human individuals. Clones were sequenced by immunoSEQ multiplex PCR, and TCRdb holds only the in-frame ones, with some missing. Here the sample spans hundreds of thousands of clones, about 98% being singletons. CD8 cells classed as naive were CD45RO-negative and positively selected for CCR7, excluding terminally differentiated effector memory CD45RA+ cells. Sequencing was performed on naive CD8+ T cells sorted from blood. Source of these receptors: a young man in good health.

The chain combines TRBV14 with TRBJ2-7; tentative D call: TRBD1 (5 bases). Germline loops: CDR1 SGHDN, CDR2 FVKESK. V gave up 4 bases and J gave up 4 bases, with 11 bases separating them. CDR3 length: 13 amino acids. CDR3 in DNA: TGTGCCAGCAGCCGAAATCCAGGGTACGAGCAGTACTTC. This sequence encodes CASSRNPGYEQYF.

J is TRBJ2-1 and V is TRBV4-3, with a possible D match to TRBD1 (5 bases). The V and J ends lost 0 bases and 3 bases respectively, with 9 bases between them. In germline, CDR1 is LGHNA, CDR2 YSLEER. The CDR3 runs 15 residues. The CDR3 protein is CASSQDRVVYNEQFF. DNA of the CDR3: TGCGCCAGCAGCCAAGACAGGGTAGTCTACAATGAGCAGTTCTTC.

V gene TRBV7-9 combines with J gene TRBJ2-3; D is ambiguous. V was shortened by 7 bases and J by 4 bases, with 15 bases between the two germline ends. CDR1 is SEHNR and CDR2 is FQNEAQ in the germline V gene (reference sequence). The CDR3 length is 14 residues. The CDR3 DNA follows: TGTGCCAGCACCCTTAGAACGGTTCCAGATACGCAGTATTTT. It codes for CASTLRTVPDTQYF.

The CDR3 region is CASSLVGGFTDTQYF. The DNA of the CDR3 is TGTGCCAGCAGCTTGGTAGGGGGTTTCACAGATACGCAGTATTTT. V is TRBV5-4 and J is TRBJ2-3; TRBD1 is a possible D gene (6 bases). CDR1 is SGHNT, CDR2 YYREEE, per germline (reference sequence). The V gene lost 0 bases and the J gene lost 2 bases, with 10 bases spanning the gap. The CDR3 consists of 15 residues. Based on the CDR3 plus reference TRBV5-4 and TRBJ2-3, the full variable domain is ETGVTQSPTHLIKTRGQQVTLRCSSQSGHNTVSWYQQALGQGPQFIFQYYREEENGRGNFPPRFSGLQFPNYSSELNVNALELDDSALYLCASSLVGGFTDTQYFGPGTRLTVL.

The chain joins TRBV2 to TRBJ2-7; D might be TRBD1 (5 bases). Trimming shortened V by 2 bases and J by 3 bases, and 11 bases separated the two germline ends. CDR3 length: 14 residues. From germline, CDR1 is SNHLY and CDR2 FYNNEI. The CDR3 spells CASSEFGRDYEQYF. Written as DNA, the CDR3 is TGTGCCAGCAGTGAATTTGGCAGGGACTACGAGCAGTACTTC.

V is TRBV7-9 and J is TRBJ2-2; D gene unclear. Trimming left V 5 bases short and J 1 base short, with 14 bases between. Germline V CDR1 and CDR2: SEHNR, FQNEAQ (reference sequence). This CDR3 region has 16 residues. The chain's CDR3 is CASSNPDMRNTGELFF. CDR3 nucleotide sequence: TGTGCCAGCAGCAACCCCGACATGAGGAACACCGGGGAGCTGTTTTTT.

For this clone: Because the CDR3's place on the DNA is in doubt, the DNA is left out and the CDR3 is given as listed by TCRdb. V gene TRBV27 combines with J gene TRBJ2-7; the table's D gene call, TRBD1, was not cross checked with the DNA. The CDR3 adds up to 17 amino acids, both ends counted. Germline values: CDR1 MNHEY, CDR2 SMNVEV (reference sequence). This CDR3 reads CASSSSTLGQGVYEQYF.

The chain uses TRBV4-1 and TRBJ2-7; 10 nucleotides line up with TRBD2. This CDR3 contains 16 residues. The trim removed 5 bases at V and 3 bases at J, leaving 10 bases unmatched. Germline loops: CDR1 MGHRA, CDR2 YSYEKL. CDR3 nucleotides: TGCGCCAGCAGCACTAACCCGGGACTAGCGATCTACGAGCAGTACTTC. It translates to CASSTNPGLAIYEQYF.

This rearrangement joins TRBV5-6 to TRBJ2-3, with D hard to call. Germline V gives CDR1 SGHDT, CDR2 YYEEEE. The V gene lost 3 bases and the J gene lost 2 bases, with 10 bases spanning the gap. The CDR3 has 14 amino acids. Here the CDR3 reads CASSSGPITDTQYF. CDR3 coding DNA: TGTGCCAGCAGCTCCGGGCCGATCACAGATACGCAGTATTTT.

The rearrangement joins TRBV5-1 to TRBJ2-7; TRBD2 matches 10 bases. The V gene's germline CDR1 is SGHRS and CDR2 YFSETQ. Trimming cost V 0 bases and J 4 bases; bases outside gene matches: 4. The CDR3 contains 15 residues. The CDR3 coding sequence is TGCGCCAGCAGCTTGGCCTCTAGCGGGAGTTACGAGCAGTACTTC. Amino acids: CASSLASSGSYEQYF. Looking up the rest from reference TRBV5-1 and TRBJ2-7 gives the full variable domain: KAGVTQTPRYLIKTRGQQVTLSCSPISGHRSVSWYQQTPGQGLQFLFEYFSETQRNKGNFPGRFSGRQFSNSRSEMNVSTLELGDSALYLCASSLASSGSYEQYFGPGTRLTVT.

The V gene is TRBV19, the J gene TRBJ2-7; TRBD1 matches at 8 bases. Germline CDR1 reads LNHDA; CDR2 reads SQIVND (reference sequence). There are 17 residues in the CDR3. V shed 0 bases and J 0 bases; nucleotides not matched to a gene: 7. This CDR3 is CASSIDTRQGLSYEQYF. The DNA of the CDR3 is TGTGCCAGTAGTATAGATACGCGACAGGGGCTCTCCTACGAGCAGTACTTC.

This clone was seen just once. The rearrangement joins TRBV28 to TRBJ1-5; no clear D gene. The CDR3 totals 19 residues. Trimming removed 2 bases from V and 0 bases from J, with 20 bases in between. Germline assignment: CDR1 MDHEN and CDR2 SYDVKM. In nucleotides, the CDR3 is TGTGCCAGCAGTTTACGTTCCTTCGGCACTTACTATAGCAATCAGCCCCAGCATTTT. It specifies CASSLRSFGTYYSNQPQHF.

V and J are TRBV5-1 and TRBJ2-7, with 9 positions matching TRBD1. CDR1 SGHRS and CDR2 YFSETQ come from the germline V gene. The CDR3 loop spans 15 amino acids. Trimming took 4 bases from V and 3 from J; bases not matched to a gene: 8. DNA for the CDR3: TGCGCCAGCAGCACTTGGACAGGGGAGGACTACGAGCAGTACTTC. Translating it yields CASSTWTGEDYEQYF.

The DNA of the CDR3 is TGTGCCAGCAGTGGGAGAAGCGGGAGAGTAACAGATACGCAGTATTTT. As protein: CASSGRSGRVTDTQYF. The chain employs TRBV6-4 and TRBJ2-3; TRBD2 matches 8 bases. V shed 4 bases and J 3 bases; nucleotides not matched to a gene: 9. The CDR3 runs to 16 residues. Germline V CDR1 and CDR2: MRHNA, SNTAGT.

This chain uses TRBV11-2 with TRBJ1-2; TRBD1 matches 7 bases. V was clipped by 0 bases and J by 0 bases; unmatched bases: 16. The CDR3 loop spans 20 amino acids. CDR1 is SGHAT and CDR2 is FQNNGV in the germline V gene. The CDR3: CASSLDWVGTAYLANYGYTF. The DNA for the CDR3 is TGTGCCAGCAGCTTAGATTGGGTTGGGACAGCTTATTTAGCTAACTATGGCTACACCTTC.

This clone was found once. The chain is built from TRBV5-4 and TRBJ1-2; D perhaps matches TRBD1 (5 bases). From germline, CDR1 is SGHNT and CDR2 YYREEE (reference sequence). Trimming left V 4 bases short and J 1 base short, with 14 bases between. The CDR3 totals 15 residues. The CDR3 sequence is CASSKRDGYNYGYTF. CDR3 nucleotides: TGTGCCAGCAGCAAGAGGGACGGTTATAACTATGGCTACACCTTC.

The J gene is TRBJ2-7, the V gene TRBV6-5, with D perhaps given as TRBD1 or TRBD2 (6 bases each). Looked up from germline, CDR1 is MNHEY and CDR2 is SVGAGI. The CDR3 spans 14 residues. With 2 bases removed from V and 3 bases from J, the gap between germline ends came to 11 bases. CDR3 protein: CASSYGGRNYEQYF. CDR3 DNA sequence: TGTGCCAGCAGTTACGGGGGGCGGAACTACGAGCAGTACTTC.